The 23 T cell receptor beta chains given below trace back to one sample, sequenced in a study of response to subunit inactivated influenza vaccine. Each CDR3 protein is one row after TCRdb ran MiXCR on the RT-PCR reads. The sample lists 610,000 or so distinct CDR3 sequences; approximately 14% were seen once. Sequenced material: PBMCs from blood, taken about 11 days after vaccination. Source of these receptors: a man in his forties or fifties who received an inactivated influenza vaccine.

This sequence joins TRBV27 and TRBJ2-1; D may correspond to TRBD1 or TRBD2 (6 bases each). The V gene lost 4 bases and the J gene lost 3 bases, with 22 bases spanning the gap. The CDR3 runs 18 residues. Germline V lookup: CDR1 MNHEY, CDR2 SMNVEV (reference sequence). The CDR3 coding sequence is TGTGCCAGCAGTTGGTTATCTGGGGGGCAGGACCTCTACAATGAGCAGTTCTTC. It translates to CASSWLSGGQDLYNEQFF.

This clonotype occurred a few times. V gene TRBV4-3 combines with J gene TRBJ1-5; no firm D call. Germline lookup yields CDR1 LGHNA and CDR2 YSLEER. The CDR3 consists of 14 residues. V lost 2 bases and J lost 0, with 5 bases in between. The CDR3 here is CASSQSASNQPQHF. CDR3 in DNA: TGCGCCAGCAGCCAATCTGCTAGCAATCAGCCCCAGCATTTT.

The table lists this clonotype with a few counts. The gene calls are TRBV7-9 and TRBJ2-6, with no clear D. The CDR3 sequence is 17 residues long. The V gene's germline CDR1 is SEHNR and CDR2 FQNEAQ (reference sequence). Trimming removed 1 base from V and 0 bases from J, with 10 bases in between. The DNA for the CDR3 is TGTGCCAGCAGCTTAGTCCAGGAAGCCTCTGGGGCCAACGTCCTGACTTTC. Translated, it gives CASSLVQEASGANVLTF.

This clonotype was recorded at least ten times. The genes are TRBV7-9 and TRBJ2-2; the D gene could be TRBD1 or TRBD2 (6 bases each). Trimming shortened V by 6 bases and J by 7 bases, and 12 bases separated the two germline ends. The CDR3 consists of 13 residues. Germline CDR1 SEHNR, CDR2 FQNEAQ (reference sequence). The CDR3 sequence is CASRTEGDGELFF. CDR3 nucleotide sequence: TGTGCCAGCAGGACGGAGGGGGACGGGGAGCTGTTTTTT.

This clonotype was found a few times. The V gene is TRBV5-1, the J gene TRBJ2-1; TRBD2 matches 7 bases. The length of the CDR3 is 14 residues. Germline V gene lookup returns CDR1 SGHRS and CDR2 YFSETQ. V lost 2 bases to trimming and J lost 10 bases; unmatched junction nucleotides: 9. The CDR3: CASSFQAPGGEQFF. In DNA form, the CDR3 reads TGCGCCAGCAGCTTTCAGGCCCCGGGAGGCGAGCAGTTCTTC.

This clonotype was picked up a small number of times. The chain employs TRBV6-1 and TRBJ2-7; TRBD1 or TRBD2 may be the D gene (6 bases each). With 6 bases removed from V and 5 bases from J, the gap between germline ends came to 20 bases. The CDR3 contains 15 residues. Germline V gene sequence: CDR1 MNHNS, CDR2 SASEGT. The chain's CDR3 is CASRPRRGGSDEQYF. Written as DNA, the CDR3 is TGTGCCAGCAGGCCCCGCAGGGGAGGTTCAGACGAGCAGTACTTC.

This clonotype was seen more than once but under ten times. This rearrangement joins TRBV11-2 to TRBJ2-3; 8 bases map to TRBD2. This CDR3 has 15 amino acids. Germline V gene lookup returns CDR1 SGHAT and CDR2 FQNNGV. The junction had 6 bases not matched to a gene; V was cut back by 3 bases and J by 4 bases. In nucleotides, the CDR3 is TGTGCCAGCAGCTTCCGAACGGGGGGGTCAGATACGCAGTATTTT. Translating gives CASSFRTGGSDTQYF.

This clonotype was picked up many times. The chain uses TRBV15 and TRBJ2-5; 8 nucleotides align to TRBD1. This CDR3 has 14 residues. Germline V gene lookup returns CDR1 LNHNV and CDR2 YYDKDF (reference sequence). Losses at the gene ends were 3 bases for V and 4 bases for J; bases not matched to a gene: 4. Here the CDR3 DNA reads TGTGCCACCAGCAGGTTACAGGGGGGAGAGACCCAGTACTTC. Residues: CATSRLQGGETQYF.

J is TRBJ2-1 and V is TRBV30, with D tentatively TRBD2 (7 bases). The CDR3 consists of 12 residues. V was cut by 2 bases and J by 7 bases, with 9 bases left in between. Germline loops: CDR1 GTSNPN, CDR2 SVGIG (reference sequence). The CDR3 is CAWSKGGNEQFF. The CDR3 DNA is TGTGCCTGGAGTAAGGGGGGGAATGAGCAGTTCTTC.

J is TRBJ1-2 and V is TRBV4-2; D gene ambiguous. This CDR3 has 14 amino acids. V lost 0 bases and J lost 5, with 10 bases in between. Looked up from germline, CDR1 is LGHNA and CDR2 is YNFKEQ. CDR3 sequence reads: CASSQDSGPYGYTF. The CDR3 DNA reads as TGTGCCAGCAGCCAAGATTCAGGACCTTATGGCTACACCTTC.

V usage is TRBV7-9 and J usage is TRBJ2-5; D is unresolved. The CDR3 spans 11 residues. V was pared by 4 bases and J by 7 bases, with 7 bases between. The germline V gene encodes CDR1 SEHNR and CDR2 FQNEAQ (reference sequence). CDR3 region: CASSYYGTQYF. The CDR3 DNA is TGTGCCAGCAGCTATTACGGGACCCAGTACTTC.

Many counts were recorded for this clonotype. V usage is TRBV5-1 and J usage is TRBJ2-1; D is perhaps TRBD2 (6 bases). This CDR3 is built from 15 residues. Trimming pared 6 bases from V and 0 bases from J, leaving 13 bases between. The germline V gene encodes CDR1 SGHRS and CDR2 YFSETQ. The CDR3 spells CASTLAGSSYNEQFF. The CDR3 bases are TGCGCCAGCACCCTGGCCGGGAGCTCCTACAATGAGCAGTTCTTC.

This clonotype was counted a few times. The J gene is TRBJ2-7, the V gene TRBV7-8; 10 nucleotides match TRBD2. Unmatched junction bases numbered 8, after V lost 4 bases and J lost 2 bases. In germline, CDR1 is SGHVS, CDR2 FQNEAQ. This CDR3 has 16 amino acids. The chain's CDR3 is CASSSSRLAGAYEQYF. In DNA, the CDR3 is TGTGCCAGCAGCTCAAGTAGGCTAGCGGGAGCCTACGAGCAGTACTTC.

This clonotype was observed many times. This rearrangement joins TRBV5-1 to TRBJ1-2; no clear D gene. The ends were cut back, 3 bases at V and 11 bases at J, with 20 bases in the middle. CDR3 length equals 14 residues. Germline V gene sequence: CDR1 SGHRS, CDR2 YFSETQ. The DNA of the CDR3 is TGCGCCAGCAGCTATTCTTCGACGGAAACGAGGTACACCTTC. Encoded protein: CASSYSSTETRYTF.

The chain links TRBV12-3 or TRBV12-4 to TRBJ2-3; D call uncertain. CDR3 length equals 15 residues. The germline V and J ends were trimmed by 0 bases and 5 bases, with 12 bases remaining between them. CDR3 residues: CASSLARYGGDTQYF. The CDR3, as DNA: TGTGCCAGCAGTTTAGCGAGGTATGGTGGAGATACGCAGTATTTT.

This clonotype was counted a few times. The rearrangement links TRBV2 to TRBJ2-3, with 13 bases matching TRBD2. J gave up 11 bases and V 6 bases, and 8 bases lay outside the gene matches. CDR3 length: 14 amino acids. Germline V gene data show CDR1 as SNHLY and CDR2 as FYNNEI. CDR3 region: CASRQLAGGRRQYF. CDR3 nucleotide sequence: TGTGCCAGCAGGCAACTAGCGGGGGGGCGGCGGCAGTATTTT. The full variable domain, its missing parts supplied by reference TRBV2 and TRBJ2-3, is EPEVTQTPSHQVTQMGQEVILRCVPISNHLYFYWYRQILGQKVEFLVSFYNNEISEKSEIFDDQFSVERPDGSNFTLKIRSTKLEDSAMYFCASRQLAGGRRQYFGPGTRLTVL.

This chain connects TRBV4-3 to TRBJ2-1; 8 positions match TRBD2. V lost 0 bases and J lost 10; bases outside the gene matches: 14. Germline-derived CDR1 and CDR2 are LGHNA and YSLEER. This CDR3 contains 17 residues. The CDR3: CASSQDLRGGPQREQFF. The CDR3 region has the DNA TGCGCCAGCAGCCAAGATCTCCGCGGGGGGCCCCAGAGGGAGCAGTTCTTC.

This clonotype was counted only a few times. V gene TRBV4-3 combines with J gene TRBJ2-7, with 9 bases lining up with TRBD1. V gave up 3 bases and J gave up 3 bases; unmatched junction bases: 15. The CDR3 covers 18 residues. CDR1 and CDR2 from the germline V gene are LGHNA and YSLEER. CDR3 in DNA: TGCGCCAGCAGCCACTCTCCAAGACCGGACAGGGGAGACTACGAGCAGTACTTC. It is translated as CASSHSPRPDRGDYEQYF.

The rearrangement joins TRBV29-1 to TRBJ2-3; D gene ambiguous. The germline V gene encodes CDR1 SQVTM and CDR2 ANQGSEA. Deletions cut 6 bases from V and 1 base from J, with 11 bases between. The CDR3 has 13 residues. Here the CDR3 reads CSVEPGGTDTQYF. CDR3 in DNA: TGCAGCGTGGAGCCAGGCGGCACAGATACGCAGTATTTT.

J is TRBJ1-2 and V is TRBV12-3 or TRBV12-4, with 10 bases aligning to TRBD1. This CDR3 is built from 15 residues. V shed 0 bases, J shed 7 bases, and the junction held 5 bases outside the gene matches. Here the CDR3 reads CASSLALTGGRGYTF. CDR3 bases: TGTGCCAGCAGTTTAGCGTTGACAGGGGGCCGTGGCTACACCTTC.

This clonotype was detected many times. V is TRBV20-1 and J is TRBJ2-5; D perhaps matches TRBD1 (6 bases). CDR3 length: 12 amino acids. Trimming pared 6 bases from V and 4 bases from J, leaving 12 bases between. Germline V gene data show CDR1 as DFQATT and CDR2 as SNEGSKA (reference sequence). CDR3 sequence: CSATTGRETQYF. DNA of the CDR3: TGCAGTGCCACCACAGGGAGAGAGACCCAGTACTTC.

This clonotype was seen more than once but under ten times. The chain uses TRBV5-1 and TRBJ2-3; D might be TRBD1 (6 bases). The CDR3 length is 15 residues. Looked up from germline, CDR1 is SGHRS and CDR2 is YFSETQ. V lost 1 base and J lost 6, with 15 bases in between. This CDR3 is CASSLTTARGDTQYF. The CDR3 region has the DNA TGCGCCAGCAGCTTGACGACGGCAAGGGGGGATACGCAGTATTTT. Full variable domain (rest looked up from reference TRBV5-1 and TRBJ2-3): KAGVTQTPRYLIKTRGQQVTLSCSPISGHRSVSWYQQTPGQGLQFLFEYFSETQRNKGNFPGRFSGRQFSNSRSEMNVSTLELGDSALYLCASSLTTARGDTQYFGPGTRLTVL.

This clonotype was counted a few times. The chain couples TRBV28 to TRBJ1-1, with TRBD1 identical over 7 bases. CDR3 length: 16 amino acids. V shed 4 bases, J shed 1 base, and the junction held 9 bases outside the gene matches. Per germline, CDR1 MDHEN and CDR2 SYDVKM. The CDR3 is CASSWRDRPTNTEAFF. CDR3 nucleotide sequence: TGTGCCAGCAGTTGGCGGGACAGACCTACGAACACTGAAGCTTTCTTT.